This entry features one T cell receptor beta chain sequence. This sample was included in a study of CD8 T cells in Susac syndrome. Random hexamers were used to reverse transcribe the RNA input (roughly 0.5 to 1 ug). TCRdb reprocessed the immunoSEQ multiplex PCR reads with MiXCR, giving one entry per CDR3 protein. The table includes 150,000 to 200,000 distinct CDR3 sequences, over 85% detected once. Matching for age and sex applied to the controls, who were healthy donors. The sequence came from a human donor in good health. The specimen sequenced was CD4+ T cells from PBMCs.

This CDR3 is CASSWGQGQETQYF. CDR3 DNA sequence: TGTGCCAGCAGCTGGGGACAGGGTCAAGAGACCCAGTACTTC. The chain carries TRBV5-4 and TRBJ2-5; 9 bases are shared with TRBD1. CDR1 is SGHNT and CDR2 is YYREEE in the germline V gene (reference sequence). The V segment lost 3 bases and the J segment 2 bases; nucleotides outside the gene matches: 2. The CDR3 consists of 14 residues.